The entry that follows covers one T cell receptor (beta chain) sequence. The antigen is unknown. The V and J ends lost 1 base and 5 bases respectively, with 6 bases between them. Germline V CDR1 and CDR2: SGHDT, YYEEEE. The CDR3 is 12 amino acids. This sample is part of a study of shared clonotypes between healthy human individuals. Study background: The study enrolled a couple of women and three men aged 18 to 49.

The method was immunoSEQ multiplex PCR; TCRdb's version includes in-frame clones alone and lacks a portion of them. Of about 990,000 clones listed, 70% to 80% are singletons. General study points: Larger estimated richness was generally seen in naive subsets than in memory subsets. Tissues were not sampled, only blood, and their repertoires likely differ.

The CD4+ fraction was divided into a CD45RA+ naive subset and a CD45RA-negative memory subset. This clonotype originated in a young man in good health. Some clones in this sample may be carry-over from other donors' samples. The sequenced sample was memory CD4+ T cells from PBMCs. Subset reported: CD45RA-negative fraction. V gene TRBV5-6 combines with J gene TRBJ2-5; D not certain. DNA of the CDR3: TGTGCCAGCAGCTTGACACCGGAGACCCAGTACTTC. It encodes CASSLTPETQYF.